This record covers a single T cell receptor beta chain. The read terminates 3 residues before the CDR3 end, so the remaining end is supplied by the germline J gene. Only in-frame clones appear in the TCRdb table, and some are missing; sequencing was by immunoSEQ multiplex PCR. This listing includes 25,000 to 35,000 clones. This record comes from a study of T cells in women clearing cervical HPV infection. This CDR3 has 15 residues. The chain recombines TRBV23-1 with TRBJ1-2; 7 nucleotides agree with TRBD1. TRBV23-1 is an ORF for which the function is uncertain. The sample comprised blood buffy coat. The sequence was collected from a woman aged 18 to 75 with a cervical HPV16 infection that either progressed to CIN3+ or cleared (not recorded which). The CDR3 region is CASSQLGQYYNDYTF. Incomplete CDR3 DNA: TGCGCCAGCAGTCAGTTGGGACAGTACTACAATGAC.